This entry is about one T cell receptor (beta chain). The sample originates from a study of T cell responses to AZD1222 COVID-19 vaccine. Clones were sequenced by immunoSEQ multiplex PCR, and TCRdb holds only the in-frame ones, with some missing. The table shows over 140,000 clones, with roughly 92% occurring only once. The sample in question was peripheral blood, obtained on day 0 of AZD1222 vaccination. The sequence derives from an adult in good health.

CDR3 bases: TGTGCCAGCAGCTCGACAGGGAGGGACTATGGCTACACCTTC. Protein: CASSSTGRDYGYTF. This sequence joins TRBV5-6 and TRBJ1-2; TRBD1 matches 7 bases. The CDR3 consists of 14 residues. Germline-derived CDR1 and CDR2 are SGHDT and YYEEEE. Trimming cost V 3 bases and J 3 bases; bases outside gene matches: 5.